The rows below give T cell receptor beta chains drawn from one sample of a study of shared clonotypes between healthy human individuals. This table comes from immunoSEQ multiplex PCR, and its TCRdb copy is limited to in-frame clones, with some not included. In the table there are roughly 2.5 million clones, approximately 94% of which are singletons. Sequencing was carried out using naive CD4+ T cells sorted from blood. These receptors were collected from a man between 18 and 29 years old in good health. Each CDR3 is given with its conserved first and last residue. The D gene is left open where the match is weak. Size is stated for part of the rows, as once, few or many counts, or as a class when the clone is expanded.

abundance	d_gene	v_gene	j_gene	CDR3nt	CDR3aa
NA	TRBD1	TRBV2	TRBJ1-5	TGTGCCAGCAGCGGGGGACAGTTCTTCAATCAGCCCCAGCATTTT	CASSGGQFFNQPQHF
NA	NA	TRBV5-1	TRBJ1-2	TGCGCCAGCAGCTTGATTCCGTCCTATGGCTACACCTTC	CASSLIPSYGYTF
NA	NA	TRBV5-1	TRBJ2-3	TGCGCCAGCAGCTTGGCCCAAGGGCCAGATACGCAGTATTTT	CASSLAQGPDTQYF
NA	NA	TRBV5-1	TRBJ2-4	TGCGCCAGCAGCTTAGGGGAATTAGCCAAAAACATTCAGTACTTC	CASSLGELAKNIQYF
once	NA	TRBV7-9	TRBJ2-7	TGTGCCAGCAGCTTAAACCCCGTAGCCCCCTACGAGCAGTACTTC	CASSLNPVAPYEQYF
NA	TRBD2	TRBV10-3	TRBJ2-7	TGTGCCATCAGTGAGTCGGGGCTAGCGGGAGTCGAGCAGTACTTC	CAISESGLAGVEQYF
NA	NA	TRBV14	TRBJ1-6	TGTGCCAGCAGCCAAGATGAGGCCAGAATTAATTCACCCCTCCACTTT	CASSQDEARINSPLHF
once	NA	TRBV7-7	TRBJ2-5	TGTGCTAGCAGCTTAGGAGCAGGAGGGGAGACCCAGTACTTC	CASSLGAGGETQYF
NA	TRBD1	TRBV11-2	TRBJ1-4	TGTGCCAGCAGTTTACAGGGGAAAAATGAAAAACTGTTTTTT	CASSLQGKNEKLFF
NA	TRBD2	TRBV30	TRBJ2-1	TGTGCCTGGCGGACTAGCGGGAGGGAAAACAATGAGCAGTTCTTC	CAWRTSGRENNEQFF
NA	NA	TRBV28	TRBJ1-4	TGTGCCAGCAGTTTAGTCCGTTCAACTAATGAAAAACTGTTTTTT	CASSLVRSTNEKLFF
NA	TRBD1	TRBV5-1	TRBJ2-4	TGCGCCAGCAGCCTCGGACAGGGCGGAAACATTCAGTACTTC	CASSLGQGGNIQYF
NA	TRBD1	TRBV27	TRBJ1-2	TGTGCCAGCAGACCGGACAGGGGTGTCGATGGCTACACCTTC	CASRPDRGVDGYTF
NA	TRBD1	TRBV27	TRBJ1-5	TGTGCCAGCACTGCTCAGGGGGGAAATCAGCCCCAGCATTTT	CASTAQGGNQPQHF
once	TRBD1	TRBV19	TRBJ1-5	TGTGCCAGTAGTAGATCCCGGACAGGGGGCTCCTATAGCAATCAGCCCCAGCATTTT	CASSRSRTGGSYSNQPQHF
NA	NA	TRBV30	TRBJ2-7	TGTGCCTGGAGTGTAGTGGACAGCCACGGGCAGTACTTC	CAWSVVDSHGQYF
NA	NA	TRBV5-4	TRBJ1-3	TGTGCCAGCAGCTCTGGAAACACCATATATTTT	CASSSGNTIYF
NA	NA	TRBV5-5	TRBJ1-2	TGTGCCAGCAGCGGCACCGGGACAACGGCGACTAACTATGGCTACACCTTC	CASSGTGTTATNYGYTF
once	NA	TRBV9	TRBJ2-2	TGTGCCAGCAGCTCTCAGGACCTTTTTCAGGCCACCGGGGAGCTGTTTTTT	CASSSQDLFQATGELFF
NA	NA	TRBV28	TRBJ1-5	TGTGCCAGCAGTTTAGTACAGAAAGATCAGCCCCAGCATTTT	CASSLVQKDQPQHF
NA	NA	TRBV27	TRBJ1-2	TGTGCCAGCAGTTCGGGCAGGGGAATTATAGAGGGCTACACCTTC	CASSSGRGIIEGYTF
once	NA	TRBV20-1	TRBJ1-1	TGCAGTGTCCCCGGGTACACTGAAGCTTTCTTT	CSVPGYTEAFF
NA	NA	TRBV27	TRBJ1-1	TGTGCCAGCAGTTTAACAGGGAGGGACACTGAAGCTTTCTTT	CASSLTGRDTEAFF
NA	TRBD1	TRBV6-1	TRBJ1-6	TGTGCCAGCAGCAGGGACAGACCAAATTCACCCCTCCACTTT	CASSRDRPNSPLHF
once	NA	TRBV6-5	TRBJ2-5	TGTGCCAGCAGTTACTTAACGGCAGCTCAAGAGACCCAGTACTTC	CASSYLTAAQETQYF
NA	TRBD1	TRBV27	TRBJ2-7	TGTGCCAGCGCCGGGACAGGGAGAGGCGAGCAGTACTTC	CASAGTGRGEQYF
NA	NA	TRBV5-6	TRBJ2-7	TGTGCCAGCAGCTTCGGGACGGTTTACGAGCAGTACTTC	CASSFGTVYEQYF
NA	NA	TRBV2	TRBJ2-5	TGTGCCAGCAGTGAAGCGCGAGGCGCAGGGGAGGAGACCCAGTACTTC	CASSEARGAGEETQYF
NA	TRBD1	TRBV11-2	TRBJ1-4	TGTGCCAGCAGCCTCACTGGGAGACAGGGGGCACCTAATGAAAAACTGTTTTTT	CASSLTGRQGAPNEKLFF
NA	TRBD2	TRBV5-6	TRBJ2-3	TGTGCCAGCAGCCTGGGGCGGGCGGGAGTCAGCACAGATACGCAGTATTTT	CASSLGRAGVSTDTQYF